This T cell receptor beta chain was documented in a study of T cell responses to AZD1222 COVID-19 vaccine. Regarding the study as a whole: Mostly white British, mostly female donors; authors suggested clonal diversity may be underestimated. Recipients of AZD1222 seropositive at baseline numbered only 6 or 7. Spike regions recognized by vaccine-associated CD4 TCRs spanned the protein, led by 160-218 and 743-854.

The V and J ends lost 3 bases and 1 base, in that order; junction bases with no gene match: 7. This CDR3 has 17 amino acids. Germline lookup yields CDR1 PRHDT and CDR2 FYEKMQ (reference sequence). Measured with immunoSEQ multiplex PCR; TCRdb has only the in-frame clones, and not every one. The sample shows 160,000 or so clones, more than 85% of them seen only once. With respect to this clone: What it recognizes is unknown.

V usage is TRBV13 and J usage is TRBJ1-5; 9 nucleotides agree with TRBD1. The sequence came from an adult who had recovered from COVID-19. This material consisted of peripheral blood, taken after recovery from COVID-19. The CDR3 loop reads CASSLGGGTGSNQPQHF. The CDR3 nucleotides are TGTGCCAGCAGCTTGGGGGGCGGGACAGGGAGCAATCAGCCCCAGCATTTT.